These T cell receptor beta chains were read from a single sample in a study of blood T cell repertoires in COVID-19. The table came from immunoSEQ multiplex PCR; TCRdb's copy has only in-frame clones and leaves some out. The table records around 230,000 clones, about 85% of them present only once. The sequenced sample was peripheral blood. The receptors originated from a woman aged 80 or over with acute or convalescent COVID-19. Both conserved end residues are part of each CDR3. A D gene is named only where the DNA matches it firmly. Clone size is stated in some rows and not others, as once, few, many or a class when expanded.

TRBJ2-5,TRBD2,NA,TRBV19,TGTGCCACCGACCGGGGGGCGGGGGGGCAAGAGACCCAGTACTTC,CATDRGAGGQETQYF
TRBJ1-3,TRBD1,NA,TRBV5-1,TGCGCCAGCAGCTTAGAGGACAGGGGGTTCTCTGGAAACACCATATATTTT,CASSLEDRGFSGNTIYF
TRBJ2-3,NA,NA,TRBV6-5,TGTGCCAGCAGCAACAGGGATACGCAGTATTTT,CASSNRDTQYF
TRBJ1-5,TRBD1,NA,TRBV28,TGTGCCAGCAGTTTTCTGGGGGACAGGGGGAATCAGCCCCAGCATTTT,CASSFLGDRGNQPQHF
TRBJ2-7,NA,once,TRBV15,TGTGCCACCAGCAGAGAATCGAGCTGGGAGCAGTACTTC,CATSRESSWEQYF
TRBJ1-4,NA,NA,TRBV28,TGTGCCAGCAGGTTAGGGCATTTTAATGAAAAACTGTTTTTT,CASRLGHFNEKLFF
TRBJ2-1,NA,NA,TRBV5-6,TGTGCCAGCAGCCCTGCCGGAGGGAATGAGCAGTTCTTC,CASSPAGGNEQFF
TRBJ2-1,NA,NA,TRBV3-1/TRBV3-2,TGTGCCAGCACCGACAGGAACCCGTACAATGAGCAGTTCTTC,CASTDRNPYNEQFF
TRBJ2-1,TRBD2,NA,TRBV7-3,TGTGCCAGCAGCCCGACTAGCGGGACCTTCGATGAGCAGTTCTTC,CASSPTSGTFDEQFF
TRBJ2-7,NA,once,TRBV12-3/TRBV12-4,TGTGCCAGCAGCTCCCCTAGGGGGGAGCAGTACTTC,CASSSPRGEQYF
TRBJ1-1,TRBD1,NA,TRBV6-5,TGTGCCAGCAGTTTGACAGGGGGCGCCCCGTGGACTGAAGCTTTCTTT,CASSLTGGAPWTEAFF
TRBJ1-5,NA,NA,TRBV10-3,TGTGCCATCGCAGGGGCGAGCAATCAGCCCCAGCATTTT,CAIAGASNQPQHF
TRBJ1-5,NA,NA,TRBV25-1,TGTGCCAGCAGTGAAGGGCAGGCTTGGGATCAGCCCCAGCATTTT,CASSEGQAWDQPQHF
TRBJ1-1,NA,NA,TRBV5-4,TGTGCCAGCAGCCTACGGGGGATGAACACTGAAGCTTTCTTT,CASSLRGMNTEAFF
TRBJ2-1,TRBD2,NA,TRBV11-3,TGTGCCAGCAGCTTAAGTAGCGGGACCTACAATGAGCAGTTCTTC,CASSLSSGTYNEQFF
TRBJ1-1,NA,few,TRBV3-1/TRBV3-2,TGTGCCAGCAGCTCGCGGGGGGGGTTGGTGCACACTGAAGCTTTCTTT,CASSSRGGLVHTEAFF
TRBJ1-2,NA,NA,TRBV29-1,TGCAGCGTTGGTCAGGGTGGCTACACCTTC,CSVGQGGYTF
TRBJ1-5,TRBD1,NA,TRBV12-5,TGTGCTAGTGGTTTGGTCCCCTGGGGAGACAGGGGGCGAGGCAATCAGCCCCAGCATTTT,CASGLVPWGDRGRGNQPQHF
TRBJ1-1,TRBD1,NA,TRBV28,TGTGCCAGCAGTTTAGTCGGACAGGGCGTGAACACTGAAGCTTTCTTT,CASSLVGQGVNTEAFF
TRBJ2-2,NA,once,TRBV3-1/TRBV3-2,TGTGCCAGCAGCCAAGGAACAGGGATGAACACCGGGGAGCTGTTTTTT,CASSQGTGMNTGELFF
TRBJ2-1,NA,NA,TRBV29-1,TGCAGCGTTGAAGACCCCTTCCCTGTGGGGGGACGCAATGAGCAGTTCTTC,CSVEDPFPVGGRNEQFF
TRBJ1-1,NA,NA,TRBV30,TGTGCCTGGGGGGAGAGGACTGAAGCTTTCTTT,CAWGERTEAFF
TRBJ2-2,NA,NA,TRBV3-1/TRBV3-2,TGTGCCAGCAGCCGCTACGGGACATATAACACCGGGGAGCTGTTTTTT,CASSRYGTYNTGELFF
TRBJ2-1,TRBD2,NA,TRBV12-3/TRBV12-4,TGTGCCAGCAGACTAGCGGGAGGGCAGTTCTTC,CASRLAGGQFF
TRBJ2-2,NA,once,TRBV15,TGTGCCACCAGCAGAGATTTGCTAGCTAACACCGGGGAGCTGTTTTTT,CATSRDLLANTGELFF
TRBJ1-3,NA,NA,TRBV7-2,TGTGCCAGCGGTTACAGCGGGGTAGGAAACACCATATATTTT,CASGYSGVGNTIYF
TRBJ1-4,TRBD1,few,TRBV7-2,TGTGCCAGCAGCTCCATGGGACAGTCGTCTGAAAAACTGTTTTTT,CASSSMGQSSEKLFF
TRBJ1-2,NA,once,TRBV3-1/TRBV3-2,TGTGCCAGCAGCCAAGGGACAGCTTATGGCTACACCTTC,CASSQGTAYGYTF
TRBJ2-1,NA,NA,TRBV5-4,TGTGCCAGCAGCTTCATAGCTACCTACAATGAGCAGTTCTTC,CASSFIATYNEQFF
TRBJ2-7,NA,NA,TRBV3-1/TRBV3-2,TGTGCCAGCAGCCAAGATGTCGAGCTCTCCTACGAGCAGTACTTC,CASSQDVELSYEQYF
TRBJ1-2,TRBD1,NA,TRBV18,TGTGCCAGCTCACCAAATTCAACACAGGGGGCTCGGGGCTACACCTTC,CASSPNSTQGARGYTF
TRBJ1-1,TRBD1,NA,TRBV3-1/TRBV3-2,TGTGCCAGCAGCCAAGGGGACAGGCCCAGTGAAGCTTTCTTT,CASSQGDRPSEAFF
TRBJ1-1,NA,NA,TRBV5-4,TGTGCCAGCAAAATGACAGGCCTTAACACTGAAGCTTTCTTT,CASKMTGLNTEAFF
TRBJ1-4,TRBD1,NA,TRBV13,TGTGCCAGCAGCGAACGCAGGGGGCTTGGTGAAAAACTGTTTTTT,CASSERRGLGEKLFF
TRBJ2-1,TRBD1,NA,TRBV18,TGTGCCAGCTCGCGGGACAGGTATGGGCAGCGATGGTTCTTC,CASSRDRYGQRWFF
TRBJ2-7,NA,NA,TRBV3-1/TRBV3-2,TGTGCCAGCAGCCAAGTTCCGGGTGACTACGAGCAGTACTTC,CASSQVPGDYEQYF
TRBJ1-5,NA,NA,TRBV2,TGTGCCAGCAGCGCGGCGGGGACGAATCAGCCCCAGCATTTT,CASSAAGTNQPQHF
TRBJ2-5,NA,NA,TRBV10-3,TGTGCCACCCAGTACCAAGAGACCCAGTACTTC,CATQYQETQYF